Sequencing of this T cell receptor (beta chain) was carried out in a study of blood T cell repertoires in COVID-19. Study context: Both acute and convalescent COVID-19 samples were obtained from the United States, Italy and Spain. PBMCs, B-cell-depleted T cells, or T cells provided the cDNA or gDNA that made up the material.

Original data processing: Researchers report that nucleated cell counts were estimated from reference gene primer amplification. The repertoire was sequenced with immunoSEQ multiplex PCR; TCRdb's copy has only in-frame clones and lacks some. That table is the source of V, J and clone size, and D and trimming were worked out from the DNA. Among around 84,000 clones listed, 80% to 90% were seen once. The TCR comes from a man aged 45-65 years with active COVID-19. Sequenced material: peripheral blood.

CDR3 amino acids: CATSNRQGNNYGYTF. The CDR3 DNA sequence: TGTGCCACCAGTAATCGACAGGGTAATAACTATGGCTACACCTTC. This chain connects TRBV24-1 to TRBJ1-2; 7 bases align to TRBD1. Germline V CDR1 and CDR2: KGHDR, SFDVKD. The length of the CDR3 is 15 residues. V shed 6 bases, J shed 1 base, and the junction held 7 bases outside the gene matches.